This T cell receptor (beta chain) was sequenced in a study of blood T cell repertoires in COVID-19. Study-wide context: Samples taken during acute and convalescent COVID-19 were collected in the United States, Italy and Spain. PBMCs, B-cell-depleted T cells, or T cells provided the cDNA or gDNA that made up the material.

CDR3 length: 16 residues. Germline-derived CDR1 and CDR2 are SGHTS and YDEGEE. J lost 5 bases, V lost 4 bases, and 6 bases had no gene match. As processed by the authors: Reference gene primer amplification gave nucleated cell count estimates. Here immunoSEQ multiplex PCR was the method, and the copy in TCRdb shows in-frame clones only, minus some. The DNA was the basis for D and trimming; V, J and clone size are from that table. The table has some 280,000 clones, over 75% seen once; the top ten hold approximately 13%. This clone is a singleton in its sample. V usage is TRBV5-8 and J usage is TRBJ2-3; 14 nucleotides match TRBD2. The receptor was isolated from a woman aged 55-69 years with acute or convalescent COVID-19. The material sequenced was peripheral blood. The CDR3 sequence is CASSPGLAGGRDTQYF. CDR3 DNA: TGTGCCAGCAGCCCCGGACTAGCGGGAGGAAGAGATACGCAGTATTTT.